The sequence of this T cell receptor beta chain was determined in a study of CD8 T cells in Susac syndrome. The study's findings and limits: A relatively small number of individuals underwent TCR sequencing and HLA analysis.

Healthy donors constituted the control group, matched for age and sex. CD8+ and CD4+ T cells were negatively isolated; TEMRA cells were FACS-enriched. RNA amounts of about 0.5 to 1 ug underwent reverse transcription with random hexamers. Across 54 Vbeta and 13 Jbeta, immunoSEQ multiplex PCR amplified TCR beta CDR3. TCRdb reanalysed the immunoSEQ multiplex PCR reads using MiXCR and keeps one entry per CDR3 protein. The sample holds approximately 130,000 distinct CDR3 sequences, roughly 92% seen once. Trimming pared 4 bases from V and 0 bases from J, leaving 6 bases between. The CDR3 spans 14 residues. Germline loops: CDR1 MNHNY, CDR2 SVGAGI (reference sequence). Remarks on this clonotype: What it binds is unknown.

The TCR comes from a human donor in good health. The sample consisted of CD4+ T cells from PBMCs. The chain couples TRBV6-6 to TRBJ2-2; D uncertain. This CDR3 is CASSFSANTGELFF. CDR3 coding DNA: TGTGCCAGCAGTTTCAGCGCGAACACCGGGGAGCTGTTTTTT.